This T cell receptor (beta chain) emerged from a study of blood T cell repertoires in COVID-19. Study-wide background: Both acute and convalescent COVID-19 samples were obtained from the United States, Italy and Spain. Sample material is recorded as cDNA or gDNA derived from T cells, B-cell-depleted T cells, or PBMCs.

Germline V gene lookup returns CDR1 SSHAT and CDR2 FNYEAQ (reference sequence). V was pared by 1 base and J by 8 bases, with 9 bases of the junction left unmatched. This CDR3 is 17 amino acids long. In the original processing: Reference gene primer amplification in the assay estimated nucleated cell counts. Sequencing used immunoSEQ multiplex PCR; TCRdb keeps in-frame clones, though not all of them. For V, J and clone size, that table is used; D and trimming come from the DNA. There are around 120,000 clones in the sample; 69% occur only once, and roughly 6.2% lies in the top ten. The origin of this receptor is a man at least 80 years old with acute or convalescent COVID-19. Specimen: peripheral blood. This sequence joins TRBV7-7 and TRBJ2-1, with 12 bases that match TRBD2. CDR3 DNA sequence: TGTGCCAGCAGCTTAGGGGTACTAGCGGGAGGCCGCGATGAGCAGTTCTTC. Translating it yields CASSLGVLAGGRDEQFF.